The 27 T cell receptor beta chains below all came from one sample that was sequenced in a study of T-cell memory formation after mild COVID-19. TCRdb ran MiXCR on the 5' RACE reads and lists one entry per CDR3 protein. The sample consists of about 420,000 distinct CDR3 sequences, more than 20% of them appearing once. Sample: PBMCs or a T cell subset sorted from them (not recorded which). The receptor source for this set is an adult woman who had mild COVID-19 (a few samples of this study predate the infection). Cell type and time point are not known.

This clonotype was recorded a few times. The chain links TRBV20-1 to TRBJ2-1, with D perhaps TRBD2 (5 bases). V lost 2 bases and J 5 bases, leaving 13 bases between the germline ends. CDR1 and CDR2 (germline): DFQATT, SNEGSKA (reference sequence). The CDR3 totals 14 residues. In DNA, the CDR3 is TGCAGTGCTAGATCCCCCGGGCGGGACAATGAGCAGTTCTTC. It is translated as CSARSPGRDNEQFF.

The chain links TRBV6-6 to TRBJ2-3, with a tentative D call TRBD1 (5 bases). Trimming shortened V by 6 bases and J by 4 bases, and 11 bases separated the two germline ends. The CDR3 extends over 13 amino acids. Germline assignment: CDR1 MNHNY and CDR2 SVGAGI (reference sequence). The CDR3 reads CASRSQGADTQYF. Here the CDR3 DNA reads TGTGCCAGCAGATCGCAAGGGGCAGATACGCAGTATTTT.

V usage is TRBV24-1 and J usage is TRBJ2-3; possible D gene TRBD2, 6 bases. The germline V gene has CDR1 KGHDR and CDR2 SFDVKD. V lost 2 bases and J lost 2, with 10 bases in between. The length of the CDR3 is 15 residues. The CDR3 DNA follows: TGTGCCACCAGTGATTCGTGGGGACTCACAGATACGCAGTATTTT. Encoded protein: CATSDSWGLTDTQYF.

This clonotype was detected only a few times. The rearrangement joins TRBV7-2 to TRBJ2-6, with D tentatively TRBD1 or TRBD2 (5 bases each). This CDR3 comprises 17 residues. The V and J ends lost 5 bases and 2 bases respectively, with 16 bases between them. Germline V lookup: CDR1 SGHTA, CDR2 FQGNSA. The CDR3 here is CASSPPSGSPGANVLTF. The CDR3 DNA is TGTGCCAGCAGCCCCCCCTCAGGGAGCCCTGGGGCCAACGTCCTGACTTTC.

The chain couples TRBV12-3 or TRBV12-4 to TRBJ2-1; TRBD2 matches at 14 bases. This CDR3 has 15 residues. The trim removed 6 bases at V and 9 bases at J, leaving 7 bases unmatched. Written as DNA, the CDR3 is TGTGCCAGCAGCCGACTAGCGGGAGGGTTGTCTGAGCAGTTCTTC. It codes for CASSRLAGGLSEQFF.

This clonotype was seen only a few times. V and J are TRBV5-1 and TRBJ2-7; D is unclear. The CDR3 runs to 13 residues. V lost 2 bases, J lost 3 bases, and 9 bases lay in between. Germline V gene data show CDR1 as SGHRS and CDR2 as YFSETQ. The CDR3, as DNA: TGCGCCAGCAGCTTACGGACGGACTACGAGCAGTACTTC. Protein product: CASSLRTDYEQYF.

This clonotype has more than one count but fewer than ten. DNA for the CDR3: TGTGCCAGCGGGAGGGGACGAGCGAACACCGGGGAGCTGTTTTTT. Protein product: CASGRGRANTGELFF. The J gene is TRBJ2-2, the V gene TRBV12-3 or TRBV12-4, with TRBD2 matching 7 bases. The V segment lost 8 bases and the J segment 0 bases; nucleotides outside the gene matches: 6. The CDR3 is 15 residues long.

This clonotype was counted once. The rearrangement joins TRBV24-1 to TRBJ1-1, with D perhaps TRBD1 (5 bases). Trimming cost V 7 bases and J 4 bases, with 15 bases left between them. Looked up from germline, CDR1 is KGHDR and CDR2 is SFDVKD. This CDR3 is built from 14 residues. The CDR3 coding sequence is TGTGCCACCAGCGGGACTGGGAGGTCCACTGAAGCTTTCTTT. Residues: CATSGTGRSTEAFF.

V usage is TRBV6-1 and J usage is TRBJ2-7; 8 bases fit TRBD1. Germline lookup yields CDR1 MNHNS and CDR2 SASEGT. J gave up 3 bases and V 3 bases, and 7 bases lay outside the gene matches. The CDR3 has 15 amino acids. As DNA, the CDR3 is TGTGCCAGCAGTGAGTGGGACAGGAGCCTCTACGAGCAGTACTTC. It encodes CASSEWDRSLYEQYF.

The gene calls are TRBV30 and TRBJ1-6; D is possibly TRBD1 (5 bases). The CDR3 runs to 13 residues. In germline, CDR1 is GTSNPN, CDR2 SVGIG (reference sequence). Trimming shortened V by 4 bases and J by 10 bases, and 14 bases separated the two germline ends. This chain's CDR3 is CAWNRPPGSPLHF. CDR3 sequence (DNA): TGTGCCTGGAACAGGCCCCCAGGGTCACCCCTCCACTTT.

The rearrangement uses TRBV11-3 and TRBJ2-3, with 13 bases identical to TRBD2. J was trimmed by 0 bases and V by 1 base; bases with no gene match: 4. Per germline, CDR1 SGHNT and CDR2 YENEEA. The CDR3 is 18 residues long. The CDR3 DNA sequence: TGTGCCAGCAGCTTAGGACTAGCGGGAGGTTCTAGCACAGATACGCAGTATTTT. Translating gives CASSLGLAGGSSTDTQYF.

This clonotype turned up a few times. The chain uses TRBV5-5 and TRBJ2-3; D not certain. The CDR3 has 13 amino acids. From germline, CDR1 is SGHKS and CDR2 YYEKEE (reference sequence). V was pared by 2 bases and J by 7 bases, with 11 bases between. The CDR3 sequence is CASSFEDFNTQYF. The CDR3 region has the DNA TGTGCCAGCAGCTTTGAGGATTTTAATACGCAGTATTTT.

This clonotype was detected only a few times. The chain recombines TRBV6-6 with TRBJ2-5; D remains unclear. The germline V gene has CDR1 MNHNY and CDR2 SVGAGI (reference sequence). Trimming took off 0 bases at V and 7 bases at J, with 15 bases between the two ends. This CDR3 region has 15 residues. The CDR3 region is CASSYSTEPAGTQYF. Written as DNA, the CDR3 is TGTGCCAGCAGTTACTCGACGGAACCGGCTGGGACCCAGTACTTC.

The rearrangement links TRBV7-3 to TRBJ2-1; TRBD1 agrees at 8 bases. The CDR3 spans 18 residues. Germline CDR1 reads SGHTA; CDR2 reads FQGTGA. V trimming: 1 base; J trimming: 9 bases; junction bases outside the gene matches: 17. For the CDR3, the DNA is TGTGCCAGCAGCTTAATTTCGGGGATCGGACAGGGTTCCGGTGAGCAGTTCTTC. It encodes CASSLISGIGQGSGEQFF.

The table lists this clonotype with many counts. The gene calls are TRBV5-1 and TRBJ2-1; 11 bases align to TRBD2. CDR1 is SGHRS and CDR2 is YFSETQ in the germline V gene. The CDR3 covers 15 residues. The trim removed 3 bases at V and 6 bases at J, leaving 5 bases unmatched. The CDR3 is CASSSGTSGLNEQFF. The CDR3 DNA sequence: TGCGCCAGCAGCTCCGGGACTAGCGGTCTCAATGAGCAGTTCTTC.

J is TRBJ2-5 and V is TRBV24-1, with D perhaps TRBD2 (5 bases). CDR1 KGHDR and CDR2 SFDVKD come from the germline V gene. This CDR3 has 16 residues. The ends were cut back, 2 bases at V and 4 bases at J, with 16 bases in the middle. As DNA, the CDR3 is TGTGCCACCAGTGATTCGTTGACCGGGGTGGGAGAGACCCAGTACTTC. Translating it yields CATSDSLTGVGETQYF.

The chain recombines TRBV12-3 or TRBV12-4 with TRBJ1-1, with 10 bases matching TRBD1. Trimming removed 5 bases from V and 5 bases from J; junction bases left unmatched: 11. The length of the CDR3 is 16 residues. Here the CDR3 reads CASSPGTGDWGTEAFF. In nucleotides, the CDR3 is TGTGCCAGCAGTCCCGGGACAGGGGACTGGGGAACTGAAGCTTTCTTT.

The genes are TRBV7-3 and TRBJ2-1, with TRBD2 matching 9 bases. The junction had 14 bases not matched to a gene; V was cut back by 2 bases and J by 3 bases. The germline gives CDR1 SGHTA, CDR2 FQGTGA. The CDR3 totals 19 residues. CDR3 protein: CASSLSASTSGLYYNEQFF. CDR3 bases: TGTGCCAGCAGCTTATCAGCCTCGACTAGCGGCCTATACTACAATGAGCAGTTCTTC.

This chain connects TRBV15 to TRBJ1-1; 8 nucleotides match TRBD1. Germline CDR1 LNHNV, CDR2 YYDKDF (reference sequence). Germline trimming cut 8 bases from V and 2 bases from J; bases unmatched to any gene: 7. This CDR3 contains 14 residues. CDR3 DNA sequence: TGTGCCACCGGCCTGGACAGGGCCAACACTGAAGCTTTCTTT. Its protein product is CATGLDRANTEAFF.

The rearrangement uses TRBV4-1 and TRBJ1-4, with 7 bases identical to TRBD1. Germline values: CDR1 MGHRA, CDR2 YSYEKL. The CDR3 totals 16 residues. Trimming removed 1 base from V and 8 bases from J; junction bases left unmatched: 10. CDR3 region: CASSQGVGGGREKLFF. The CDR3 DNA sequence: TGCGCCAGCAGCCAAGGGGTTGGAGGGGGCCGGGAAAAACTGTTTTTT.

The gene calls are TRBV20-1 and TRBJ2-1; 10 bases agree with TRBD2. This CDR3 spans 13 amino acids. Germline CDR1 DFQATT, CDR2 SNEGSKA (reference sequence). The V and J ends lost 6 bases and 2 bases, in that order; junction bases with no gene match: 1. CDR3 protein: CSAGLATYNEQFF. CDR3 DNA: TGCAGTGCGGGACTAGCGACCTACAATGAGCAGTTCTTC.

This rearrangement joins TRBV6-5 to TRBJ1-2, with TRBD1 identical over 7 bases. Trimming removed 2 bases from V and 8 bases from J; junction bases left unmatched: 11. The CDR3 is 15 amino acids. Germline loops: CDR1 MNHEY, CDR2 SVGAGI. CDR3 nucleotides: TGTGCCAGCAGTTACGCCAGGGGGACTTCATGGGGCTACACCTTC. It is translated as CASSYARGTSWGYTF.

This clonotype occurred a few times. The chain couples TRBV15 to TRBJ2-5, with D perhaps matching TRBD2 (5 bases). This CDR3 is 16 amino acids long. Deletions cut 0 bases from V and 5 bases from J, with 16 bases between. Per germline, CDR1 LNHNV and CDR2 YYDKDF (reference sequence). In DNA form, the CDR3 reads TGTGCCACCAGCAGAGATCGTGTTGAGGGTCGGGAGACCCAGTACTTC. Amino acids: CATSRDRVEGRETQYF.

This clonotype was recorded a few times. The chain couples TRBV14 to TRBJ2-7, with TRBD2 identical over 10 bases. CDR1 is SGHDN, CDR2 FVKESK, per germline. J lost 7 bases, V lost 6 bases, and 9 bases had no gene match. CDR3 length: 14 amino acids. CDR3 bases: TGTGCCAGCAGTCTAGCGGGGGTAGTGAGGGAGCAGTACTTC. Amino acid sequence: CASSLAGVVREQYF.

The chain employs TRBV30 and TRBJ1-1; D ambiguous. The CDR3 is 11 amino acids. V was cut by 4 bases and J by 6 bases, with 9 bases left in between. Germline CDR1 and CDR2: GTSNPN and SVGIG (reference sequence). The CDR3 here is CAWTQPSEAFF. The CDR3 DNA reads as TGTGCCTGGACTCAGCCTTCTGAAGCTTTCTTT.

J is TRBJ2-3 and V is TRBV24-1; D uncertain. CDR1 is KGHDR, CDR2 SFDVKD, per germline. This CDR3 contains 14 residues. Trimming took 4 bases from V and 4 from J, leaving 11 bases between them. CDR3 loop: CATSDSLSADTQYF. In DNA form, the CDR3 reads TGTGCCACCAGTGACTCATTATCGGCAGATACGCAGTATTTT.

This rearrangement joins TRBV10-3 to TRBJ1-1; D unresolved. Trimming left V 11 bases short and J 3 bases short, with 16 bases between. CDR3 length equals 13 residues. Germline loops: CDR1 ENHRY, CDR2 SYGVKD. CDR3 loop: CASRPAADTEAFF. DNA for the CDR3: TGTGCCTCCCGCCCCGCAGCAGACACTGAAGCTTTCTTT.